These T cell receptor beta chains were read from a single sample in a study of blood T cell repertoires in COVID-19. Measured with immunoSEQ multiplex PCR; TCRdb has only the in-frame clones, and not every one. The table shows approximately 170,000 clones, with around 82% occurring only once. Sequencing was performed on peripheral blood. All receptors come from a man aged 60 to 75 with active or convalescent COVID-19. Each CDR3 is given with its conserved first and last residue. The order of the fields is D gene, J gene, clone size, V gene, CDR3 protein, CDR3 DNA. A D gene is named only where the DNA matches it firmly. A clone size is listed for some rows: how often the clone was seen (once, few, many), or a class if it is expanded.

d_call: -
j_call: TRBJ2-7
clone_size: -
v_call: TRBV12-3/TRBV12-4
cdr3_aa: CASRLGLYEQYF
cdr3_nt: TGTGCCAGCAGGCTTGGACTGTACGAGCAGTACTTC

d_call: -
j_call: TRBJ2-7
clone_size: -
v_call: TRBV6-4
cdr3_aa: CASSDSAGSPYEQYF
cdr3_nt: TGTGCCAGCAGTGACTCCGCAGGTTCACCCTACGAGCAGTACTTC

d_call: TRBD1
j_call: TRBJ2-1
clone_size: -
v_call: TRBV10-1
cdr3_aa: CASSRQGHGLIHNEQFF
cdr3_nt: TGCGCCAGCAGCAGACAGGGGCACGGGCTAATCCACAATGAGCAGTTCTTC

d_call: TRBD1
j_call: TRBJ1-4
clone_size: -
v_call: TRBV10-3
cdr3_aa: CAIRGQESEKLFF
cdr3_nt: TGTGCCATCAGGGGACAGGAGAGCGAAAAACTGTTTTTT

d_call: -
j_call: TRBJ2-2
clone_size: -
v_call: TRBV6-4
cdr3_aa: CASSAQGGNTGELFF
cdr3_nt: TGTGCCAGCAGTGCCCAGGGCGGAAACACCGGGGAGCTGTTTTTT

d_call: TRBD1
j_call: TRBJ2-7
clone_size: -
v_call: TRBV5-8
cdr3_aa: CASSRGQPAYEQYF
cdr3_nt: TGTGCCAGCAGCCGGGGACAGCCCGCCTACGAGCAGTACTTC

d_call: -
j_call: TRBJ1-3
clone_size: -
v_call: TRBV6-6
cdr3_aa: CASSYMTGLGNTIYF
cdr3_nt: TGTGCCAGCAGTTATATGACAGGCCTTGGAAACACCATATATTTT

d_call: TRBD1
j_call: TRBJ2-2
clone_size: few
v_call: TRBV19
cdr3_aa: CASTKDRANTGELFF
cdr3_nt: TGTGCCAGTACAAAGGACAGGGCGAACACCGGGGAGCTGTTTTTT

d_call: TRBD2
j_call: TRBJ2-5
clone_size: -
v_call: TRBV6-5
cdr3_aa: CASDGSGGWETQYF
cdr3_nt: TGTGCCAGCGACGGTAGCGGGGGTTGGGAGACCCAGTACTTC

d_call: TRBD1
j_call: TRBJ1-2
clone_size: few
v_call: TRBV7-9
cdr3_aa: CASSPGTGVYGYTF
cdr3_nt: TGTGCCAGCAGCCCCGGGACAGGGGTATATGGCTACACCTTC

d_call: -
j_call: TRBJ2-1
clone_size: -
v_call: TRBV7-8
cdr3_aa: CASSLESERREQFF
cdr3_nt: TGTGCCAGCAGCTTAGAGTCCGAGAGGCGCGAGCAGTTCTTC

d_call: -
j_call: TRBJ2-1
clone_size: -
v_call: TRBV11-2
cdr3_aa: CASSFPGLGYNEQFF
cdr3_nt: TGTGCCAGCAGCTTTCCGGGACTCGGATACAATGAGCAGTTCTTC

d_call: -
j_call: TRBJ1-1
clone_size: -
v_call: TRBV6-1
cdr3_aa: CASSDPLQGPMNTEAFF
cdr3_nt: TGTGCCAGCAGTGATCCCTTGCAGGGGCCGATGAACACTGAAGCTTTCTTT

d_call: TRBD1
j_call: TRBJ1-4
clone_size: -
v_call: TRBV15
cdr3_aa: CATSGKQGAYEKLFF
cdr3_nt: TGTGCCACCAGCGGGAAACAGGGGGCTTATGAAAAACTGTTTTTT

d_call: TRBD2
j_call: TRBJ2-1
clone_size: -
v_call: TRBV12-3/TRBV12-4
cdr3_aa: CASSFAGGSEQFF
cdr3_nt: TGTGCCAGCAGTTTTGCGGGGGGCTCTGAGCAGTTCTTC

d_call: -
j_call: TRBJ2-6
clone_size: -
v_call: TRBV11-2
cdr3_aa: CASSLAGSSGANVLTF
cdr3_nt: TGTGCCAGCAGCTTAGCCGGGAGCTCTGGGGCCAACGTCCTGACTTTC

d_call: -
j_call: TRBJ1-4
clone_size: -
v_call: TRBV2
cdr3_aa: CASSLDAVQKLFF
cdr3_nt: TGTGCCAGCAGTCTCGATGCGGTCCAAAAACTGTTTTTT

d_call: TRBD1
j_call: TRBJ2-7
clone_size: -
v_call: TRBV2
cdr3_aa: CASSSDRGYEQYF
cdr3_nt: TGTGCCAGCAGTTCGGACAGGGGTTACGAGCAGTACTTC

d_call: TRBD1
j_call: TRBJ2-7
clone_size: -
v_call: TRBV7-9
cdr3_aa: CASSLGGTGPVEQYF
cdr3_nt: TGTGCCAGCAGCTTAGGTGGGACAGGGCCCGTCGAGCAGTACTTC

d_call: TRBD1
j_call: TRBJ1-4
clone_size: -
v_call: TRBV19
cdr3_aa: CASSIGTGPEKLFF
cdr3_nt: TGTGCCAGTAGTATCGGGACAGGGCCCGAAAAACTGTTTTTT

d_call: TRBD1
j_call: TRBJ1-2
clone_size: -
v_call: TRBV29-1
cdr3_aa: CSAPLQQGAGYGYTF
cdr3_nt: TGCAGCGCCCCCCTCCAACAGGGGGCGGGCTATGGCTACACCTTC

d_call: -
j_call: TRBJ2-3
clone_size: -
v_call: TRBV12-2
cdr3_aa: CASRLAPREGPRDATDTQYF
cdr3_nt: TGTGCAAGTCGCTTAGCGCCCCGGGAGGGCCCAAGGGATGCCACAGATACGCAGTATTTT

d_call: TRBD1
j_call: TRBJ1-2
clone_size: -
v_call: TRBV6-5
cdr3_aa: CASRPGQGANYGYTF
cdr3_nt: TGTGCCAGCAGACCAGGACAGGGAGCTAACTATGGCTACACCTTC

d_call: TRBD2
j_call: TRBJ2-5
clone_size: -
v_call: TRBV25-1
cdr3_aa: CASSGSLAGILETQYF
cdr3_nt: TGTGCCAGCAGTGGATCACTAGCGGGAATTTTAGAGACCCAGTACTTC

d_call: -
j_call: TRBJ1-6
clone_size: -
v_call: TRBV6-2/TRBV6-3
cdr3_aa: CASSYAGDSPLHF
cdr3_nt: TGTGCCAGCAGTTACGCCGGGGATTCACCCCTCCACTTT

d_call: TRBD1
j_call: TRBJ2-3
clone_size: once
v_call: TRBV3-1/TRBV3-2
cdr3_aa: CASSQADRGGDTQYF
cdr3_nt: TGTGCCAGCAGCCAAGCGGACAGGGGCGGAGATACGCAGTATTTT

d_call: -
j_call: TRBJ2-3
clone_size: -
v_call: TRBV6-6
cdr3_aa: CASRARLPDTQYF
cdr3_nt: TGTGCCAGCAGGGCCCGACTACCAGATACGCAGTATTTT

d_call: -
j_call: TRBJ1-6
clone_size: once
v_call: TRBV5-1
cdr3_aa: CASGDNGSPLHF
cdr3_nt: TGCGCCAGCGGAGATAATGGGTCACCCCTCCACTTT

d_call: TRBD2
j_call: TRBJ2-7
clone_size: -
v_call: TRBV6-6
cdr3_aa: CASRVAGGLYEQYF
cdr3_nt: TGTGCCAGCAGAGTAGCGGGGGGGCTCTACGAGCAGTACTTC

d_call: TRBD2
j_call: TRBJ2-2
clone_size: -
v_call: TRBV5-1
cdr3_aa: CASSSTSGGSGTGELFF
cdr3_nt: TGCGCCAGCAGCTCGACTAGCGGGGGGAGCGGCACCGGGGAGCTGTTTTTT

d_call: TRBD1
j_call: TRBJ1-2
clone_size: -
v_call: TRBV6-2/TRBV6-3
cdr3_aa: CASSDRDRGYTF
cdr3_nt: TGTGCCAGCAGTGACAGGGATCGGGGCTACACCTTC

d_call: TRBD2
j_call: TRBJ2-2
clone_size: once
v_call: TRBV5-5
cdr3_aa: CASSLSVVAGWYTGELFF
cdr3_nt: TGTGCCAGCAGCTTGTCTGTGGTAGCGGGATGGTACACCGGGGAGCTGTTTTTT

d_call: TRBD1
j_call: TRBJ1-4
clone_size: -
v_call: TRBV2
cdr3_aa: CASRDRGTNEKLFF
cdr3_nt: TGTGCCAGCAGGGACAGGGGAACTAATGAAAAACTGTTTTTT

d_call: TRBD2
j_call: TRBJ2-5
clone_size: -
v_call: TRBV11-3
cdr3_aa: CASSLRSGSGEETQYF
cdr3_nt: TGTGCCAGCAGCTTACGTAGCGGGAGCGGGGAGGAGACCCAGTACTTC

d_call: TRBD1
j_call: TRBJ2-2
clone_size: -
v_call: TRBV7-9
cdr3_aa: CASSFLPGGEAGELFF
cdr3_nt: TGTGCCAGCAGCTTTCTTCCAGGGGGCGAGGCCGGGGAGCTGTTTTTT

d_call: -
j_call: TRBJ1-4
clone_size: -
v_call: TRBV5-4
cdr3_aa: CASSLAGELFF
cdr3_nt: TGTGCCAGCAGCCTGGCGGGGGAACTGTTTTTT

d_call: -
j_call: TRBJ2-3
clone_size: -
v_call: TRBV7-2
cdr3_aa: CASSLVGGTTDTQYF
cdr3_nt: TGTGCCAGCAGCTTAGTCGGCGGGACCACAGATACGCAGTATTTT

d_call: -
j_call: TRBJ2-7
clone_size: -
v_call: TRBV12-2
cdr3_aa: CASRLGRQGGAMFPYEQYF
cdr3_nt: TGTGCAAGTCGCTTAGGGCGACAAGGGGGCGCCATGTTCCCATACGAGCAGTACTTC

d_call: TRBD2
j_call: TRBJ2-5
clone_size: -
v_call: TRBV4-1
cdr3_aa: CASSQERLAGATQYF
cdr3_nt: TGCGCCAGCAGCCAAGAACGCCTAGCGGGAGCCACCCAGTACTTC

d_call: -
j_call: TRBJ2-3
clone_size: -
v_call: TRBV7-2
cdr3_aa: CASLGWDTQYF
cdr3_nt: TGTGCCAGCCTGGGCTGGGATACGCAGTATTTT